This T cell receptor (beta chain) was sequenced in a study of blood T cell repertoires in COVID-19. Per the authors' pipeline: From reference gene primer amplification, estimates of nucleated cell counts were derived. The method was immunoSEQ multiplex PCR; TCRdb's version includes in-frame clones alone and lacks a portion of them. V, J and clone size were drawn from that table, and D and trimming were deduced from the DNA. The sample shows some 280,000 clones, 89% of them seen only once. The V end lost 3 bases, the J end lost 2 bases, and 14 bases lay between the germline ends. Germline lookup yields CDR1 SGHRS and CDR2 YFSETQ. The CDR3 runs to 15 residues.

The receptor comes from a woman aged 60-70 years with acute or convalescent COVID-19. This chain links TRBV5-1 with TRBJ1-2; no clear D. Input material: peripheral blood. CDR3 residues: CASSSAGSGNYGYTF. CDR3 bases: TGCGCCAGCAGCTCCGCGGGATCTGGGAACTATGGCTACACCTTC. Together with reference TRBV5-1 and TRBJ1-2, the CDR3 gives the full variable domain: KAGVTQTPRYLIKTRGQQVTLSCSPISGHRSVSWYQQTPGQGLQFLFEYFSETQRNKGNFPGRFSGRQFSNSRSEMNVSTLELGDSALYLCASSSAGSGNYGYTFGSGTRLTVV.